These 4 T cell receptor beta chains originate from one sample sequenced in a study of spatial heterogeneity in lung cancer. TCRdb analysed the 5' RACE reads with MiXCR anew, one entry per CDR3 protein. The sample yields about 14,000 distinct CDR3 sequences, 10% to 11% seen once. Noted time point: sample taken at primary tumor resection. Without sorting, whole RNA was sequenced from tumor, nontumor lung or frozen PBMC. Specimen: PBMCs, collected at surgery. The receptors stem from a female donor with early-stage non-small cell lung cancer.

The CDR3 region has the DNA TGTGCCAGTAGTGCGGGGACAGTAAATCAGCCCCAGCATTTT. Translating gives CASSAGTVNQPQHF. The rearrangement links TRBV19 to TRBJ1-5; 7 nucleotides align to TRBD1. With 5 bases clipped from V and 4 bases from J, the junction kept 5 bases outside the gene matches. This CDR3 has 14 amino acids. CDR1 is LNHDA and CDR2 is SQIVND in the germline V gene (reference sequence).

This clonotype was seen repeatedly, ten times or more. V and J are TRBV2 and TRBJ1-3; 10 bases agree with TRBD1. The CDR3 runs to 18 residues. The germline gives CDR1 SNHLY, CDR2 FYNNEI. With 6 bases clipped from V and 3 bases from J, the junction kept 14 bases outside the gene matches. The DNA of the CDR3 is TGTGCCAGCAGACCCGGGACAGGGGAGAAGAGTAATGGAAACACCATATATTTT. This gives the protein CASRPGTGEKSNGNTIYF.

In its sample, this clonotype was seen many times. The CDR3 sequence is CASSLSPYEQYF. In nucleotides, the CDR3 is TGTGCCAGCAGTTTATCCCCCTACGAGCAGTACTTC. This chain uses TRBV28 with TRBJ2-7; D uncertain. V shed 1 base and J shed 2 bases, with 3 bases lying between them. This CDR3 region has 12 residues. Germline V gene lookup returns CDR1 MDHEN and CDR2 SYDVKM.

This clonotype came up many times. The J gene is TRBJ1-2, the V gene TRBV28, with D possibly being TRBD1 (6 bases). The CDR3 has 12 amino acids. The ends were cut back, 5 bases at V and 8 bases at J, with 12 bases in the middle. The germline V gene encodes CDR1 MDHEN and CDR2 SYDVKM. The CDR3 coding sequence is TGTGCCAGCAGTGAGCAGGGGAGCGGCTACACCTTC. Its protein is CASSEQGSGYTF.